One sample yielded the 20 T cell receptor beta chains listed below, sequenced in a study of sequential checkpoint blockade in melanoma. The treatment: randomized to nivolumab then ipilimumab (arm A) or the reverse (arm B). The repertoire was sequenced with immunoSEQ multiplex PCR; TCRdb's copy has only in-frame clones and lacks some. The sample has under 20,000 clones; about 69% are singletons. The starting material was CD8+ T cells sorted from blood (inferred from file names), obtained from a patient given nivolumab and ipilimumab in sequence. These receptors were taken from a human donor with melanoma.

This sequence joins TRBV5-8 and TRBJ2-1, with a weak D call TRBD2 (5 bases). Germline CDR1 reads SGHTS; CDR2 reads YDEGEE. V lost 0 bases, J lost 4 bases, and 20 bases lay in between. The CDR3 covers 18 residues. The chain's CDR3 is CASSLAPLTPRGYNEQFF. The CDR3 DNA reads as TGTGCCAGCAGCTTGGCCCCACTCACCCCACGGGGTTACAATGAGCAGTTCTTC.

The chain carries TRBV12-5 and TRBJ2-7; 7 bases agree with TRBD1. V lost 0 bases to trimming and J lost 5 bases; unmatched junction nucleotides: 10. Germline-derived CDR1 and CDR2 are LGHNT and FRNRAP. The CDR3 covers 16 residues. The CDR3, as DNA: TGTGCTAGTGGTTTGGTAGGACAGGCGCCTCTCGACGAGCAGTACTTC. This translates into CASGLVGQAPLDEQYF.

V gene TRBV14 combines with J gene TRBJ1-2; D gene uncertain. Trimming removed 1 base from V and 4 bases from J, with 7 bases in between. Germline-derived CDR1 and CDR2 are SGHDN and FVKESK. The CDR3 sequence is 13 residues long. Here the CDR3 DNA reads TGTGCCAGCAGCCAAGGGCGGATCTATGGCTACACCTTC. Protein product: CASSQGRIYGYTF.

In this sample, this clone turned up once. The chain joins TRBV5-4 to TRBJ2-2, with D unresolved. Germline V lookup: CDR1 SGHNT, CDR2 YYREEE (reference sequence). The CDR3 covers 17 residues. Trimming removed 2 bases at V and 2 bases at J, with 16 bases between. In DNA, the CDR3 is TGTGCCAGCAGCTTTGAAGTTGTTGGGCATAACACCGGGGAGCTGTTTTTT. It codes for CASSFEVVGHNTGELFF.

J is TRBJ2-1 and V is TRBV7-9; 9 bases fit TRBD2. The germline V gene has CDR1 SEHNR and CDR2 FQNEAQ (reference sequence). J lost 9 bases, V lost 5 bases, and 11 bases had no gene match. CDR3 length: 15 amino acids. This CDR3 is CASSPTAGGRGEQFF. For the CDR3, the DNA is TGTGCCAGCAGCCCCACTGCGGGAGGGCGGGGTGAGCAGTTCTTC.

The chain joins TRBV27 to TRBJ2-3; TRBD2 aligns across 12 bases. The CDR3 has 16 amino acids. Germline lookup yields CDR1 MNHEY and CDR2 SMNVEV (reference sequence). The trim removed 6 bases at V and 4 bases at J, leaving 8 bases unmatched. The CDR3 reads CASSRLAGGPADTQYF. As DNA, the CDR3 is TGTGCCAGCAGCCGGCTAGCGGGAGGGCCAGCAGATACGCAGTATTTT.

The rearrangement uses TRBV5-1 and TRBJ2-1; the match to TRBD2 covers 7 bases. The CDR3 extends over 16 amino acids. Germline CDR1 is SGHRS and CDR2 is YFSETQ. J was trimmed by 6 bases and V by 0 bases; bases with no gene match: 9. CDR3 in amino acids: CASSLGAGRAGNEQFF. In DNA form, the CDR3 reads TGCGCCAGCAGCTTGGGGGCAGGGAGGGCGGGCAATGAGCAGTTCTTC. Looking up the rest from reference TRBV5-1 and TRBJ2-1 gives the full variable domain: KAGVTQTPRYLIKTRGQQVTLSCSPISGHRSVSWYQQTPGQGLQFLFEYFSETQRNKGNFPGRFSGRQFSNSRSEMNVSTLELGDSALYLCASSLGAGRAGNEQFFGPGTRLTVL.

The sample holds a few counts of this clone. A read error is the likely source, as a far larger clone sits one nucleotide away. V gene TRBV4-1 combines with J gene TRBJ1-5; D not resolved. CDR3 length: 15 residues. In germline, CDR1 is MGHRA, CDR2 YSYEKL. The CDR3 reads CPSSQDPGSNQPQHF. CDR3 in DNA: TGCCCCAGCAGCCAAGATCCGGGTAGCAATCAGCCCCAGCATTTT.

This clone was found once. The chain is built from TRBV25-1 and TRBJ2-7, with D tentatively TRBD2 (6 bases). Trimming took 4 bases from V and 3 from J, leaving 10 bases between them. CDR1 and CDR2 (germline): MGHDK, SYGVNS. The CDR3 totals 13 residues. Here the CDR3 reads CASSVGGGYEQYF. CDR3 bases: TGTGCCAGCAGTGTGGGGGGTGGCTACGAGCAGTACTTC.

The V and J genes are TRBV4-3 and TRBJ2-1, with 11 nucleotides matching TRBD2. The CDR3 sequence is 19 residues long. Germline CDR1 reads LGHNA; CDR2 reads YSLEER. V shed 0 bases and J 3 bases; nucleotides not matched to a gene: 10. The CDR3 coding sequence is TGCGCCAGCAGCCAAGATCAGGGGGCAACTAGCGGGAGCTACAATGAGCAGTTCTTC. Protein sequence: CASSQDQGATSGSYNEQFF.

Of note for this clone: Additional DNA sequences in this sample encode the identical CDR3. V gene TRBV19 combines with J gene TRBJ2-1; 8 bases match TRBD2. The germline V gene has CDR1 LNHDA and CDR2 SQIVND (reference sequence). The ends lost 1 base at V and 5 bases at J; junction bases unmatched: 1. The CDR3 is made up of 14 amino acids. CDR3 residues: CASSIAGGNNEQFF. CDR3 DNA: TGTGCCAGTAGTATAGCGGGGGGGAACAATGAGCAGTTCTTC.

V gene TRBV4-1 combines with J gene TRBJ2-7, with D possibly TRBD1 on 6 matching bases. The length of the CDR3 is 15 residues. The V gene lost 5 bases and the J gene lost 0 bases, with 14 bases spanning the gap. The germline V gene encodes CDR1 MGHRA and CDR2 YSYEKL. In DNA form, the CDR3 reads TGCGCCAGCAGCTTAAGGACAGCCCTCTCCTACGAGCAGTACTTC. Amino acids: CASSLRTALSYEQYF.

In its sample, this clone was seen a few times. The chain links TRBV2 to TRBJ2-7, with TRBD1 matching over 11 bases. This CDR3 spans 15 amino acids. Per germline, CDR1 SNHLY and CDR2 FYNNEI. The junction had 7 bases not matched to a gene; V was cut back by 7 bases and J by 2 bases. CDR3 amino acids: CASMRDRGIPYEQYF. The CDR3 DNA reads as TGTGCCAGCATGCGGGACAGGGGGATCCCCTACGAGCAGTACTTC.

The J gene is TRBJ2-7, the V gene TRBV7-3; 9 nucleotides match TRBD2. J gave up 0 bases and V 2 bases, and 8 bases lay outside the gene matches. Germline V gives CDR1 SGHTA, CDR2 FQGTGA. The CDR3 has 17 residues. CDR3 nucleotides: TGTGCCAGCAGCTTAGGGGGGCTAGCGGGACGCTCCTACGAGCAGTACTTC. It codes for CASSLGGLAGRSYEQYF.

A word on this clone: The same CDR3 arises from other DNA sequences in this sample as well. The chain uses TRBV18 and TRBJ2-7; maybe TRBD1 (7 bases). This CDR3 region has 15 residues. The ends were cut back, 2 bases at V and 2 bases at J, with 13 bases in the middle. Looked up from germline, CDR1 is KGHSH and CDR2 is LQKENI. The CDR3 loop is CASSPAQGGPYEQYF. CDR3 DNA sequence: TGTGCCAGCTCACCAGCCCAGGGGGGCCCCTACGAGCAGTACTTC.

CDR3: CAWSEDIRDRVLEKLFF. The DNA for the CDR3 is TGTGCCTGGAGTGAAGACATACGGGACAGGGTGCTTGAAAAACTGTTTTTT. J is TRBJ1-4 and V is TRBV30, with 9 bases fitting TRBD1. CDR1 and CDR2 (germline): GTSNPN, SVGIG (reference sequence). This CDR3 is built from 17 residues. V lost 1 base to trimming and J lost 7 bases; unmatched junction nucleotides: 13.

This clone is medium-sized. Other DNA sequences in the same sample also yield this CDR3. The chain uses TRBV4-1 and TRBJ1-2, with TRBD1 matching 12 bases. CDR3 size: 17 residues. Germline trimming cut 0 bases from V and 8 bases from J; bases unmatched to any gene: 10. The germline gives CDR1 MGHRA, CDR2 YSYEKL. The DNA for the CDR3 is TGCGCCAGCAGCCAAGATCTGGGGACAGGGGGCGCGGGGGGCTACACCTTC. Residues: CASSQDLGTGGAGGYTF.

This clone was seen only a few times. The V and J genes are TRBV28 and TRBJ2-1, with 12 nucleotides matching TRBD2. The CDR3 is 13 amino acids. The V gene's germline CDR1 is MDHEN and CDR2 SYDVKM. The J segment lost 10 bases and the V segment lost 4 bases, leaving 2 bases of the junction unmatched. CDR3 amino acids: CASSWGTSGEQFF. CDR3 nucleotides: TGTGCCAGCAGTTGGGGGACTAGCGGGGAGCAGTTCTTC.

The V gene is TRBV6-5, the J gene TRBJ1-2, with 7 bases that match TRBD1. Germline-derived CDR1 and CDR2 are MNHEY and SVGAGI. After removal of 5 bases from V and 3 bases from J, the junction contained 9 bases not matched to a gene. This CDR3 spans 15 amino acids. The CDR3 region is CASSLQDRTDYGYTF. The CDR3 nucleotides are TGTGCCAGCAGTCTACAGGACAGGACGGACTATGGCTACACCTTC.

The J gene is TRBJ1-1, the V gene TRBV29-1; D is possibly TRBD1 (5 bases). The ends were cut back, 3 bases at V and 2 bases at J, with 13 bases in the middle. The germline gives CDR1 SQVTM, CDR2 ANQGSEA. The CDR3 contains 14 residues. The CDR3 coding sequence is TGCAGCGTTGATCTTTGGGGCAGTAACACTGAAGCTTTCTTT. Amino acids: CSVDLWGSNTEAFF.